Listed below are T cell receptor beta chains from one sample, sequenced in a study of blood T cell repertoires in COVID-19. The table came from immunoSEQ multiplex PCR; TCRdb's copy has only in-frame clones and leaves some out. The sample lists 150,000 or so clones; 80% to 90% were seen once. The sequencing input was peripheral blood. These receptors came from a man between 18 and 29 years old with COVID-19, enrolled during active disease. CDR3s include the opening cysteine and the closing phenylalanine or tryptophan. D genes are given only for firm matches. Some rows have no size entry. The others give once, few or many, or a class for an expanded clone.

v_call	j_call	clone_size	d_call	cdr3_nt	cdr3_aa
TRBV5-3	TRBJ2-7	-	TRBD1	TGTGCCAGAAGCATGGCCAGACAGGGGCCCTACTACGAGCAGTACTTC	CARSMARQGPYYEQYF
TRBV20-1	TRBJ2-5	-	TRBD2	TGCAGTGCTAGTCCGGGACTAGCGGGAGGGATCCAAGAGACCCAGTACTTC	CSASPGLAGGIQETQYF
TRBV20-1	TRBJ1-3	-	-	TGCAGTGCTAGTGGTCCCGGACAGACAACATATTCTGGAAACACCATATATTTT	CSASGPGQTTYSGNTIYF
TRBV5-1	TRBJ1-1	-	-	TGCGCCAGCAGCTGGAACCGGGACACTTACACTGAAGCTTTCTTT	CASSWNRDTYTEAFF
TRBV27	TRBJ2-3	-	-	TGTGCCACCTCCCCAGGGGGCACAGATACGCAGTATTTT	CATSPGGTDTQYF
TRBV28	TRBJ2-7	once	-	TGTGCCAGCAGTTTGGCGGGACCAACTAGGGGGCAGTACTTC	CASSLAGPTRGQYF
TRBV5-6	TRBJ1-1	-	TRBD1	TGTGCCAGCAGCCATCCCGGGACAGAAAACACTGAAGCTTTCTTT	CASSHPGTENTEAFF
TRBV24-1	TRBJ2-7	-	TRBD1	TGTGCCACCAGTGGGTCCGGGACAGGGTCGTACGAGCAGTACTTC	CATSGSGTGSYEQYF
TRBV9	TRBJ1-2	-	-	TGTGCCAGCGGAGTAGAAAGGGGGTATGGCTACACCTTC	CASGVERGYGYTF
TRBV29-1	TRBJ1-1	-	TRBD1	TGCAGCGTCGACAGGGGGCGGATCGCTGAAGCTTTCTTT	CSVDRGRIAEAFF
TRBV11-2	TRBJ2-7	once	TRBD1	TGTGCCAGCAGCTGGAACCGGGACAGGTGGTCCTACGAGCAGTACTTC	CASSWNRDRWSYEQYF
TRBV30	TRBJ2-7	once	TRBD1	TGTGCCTGGAGTGCAGGACAGGGTGTAGACGAGCAGTACTTC	CAWSAGQGVDEQYF
TRBV5-1	TRBJ2-7	-	TRBD2	TGCGCCAGCAGCTTCGGACTAGCGCCATCCTACGAGCAGTACTTC	CASSFGLAPSYEQYF
TRBV6-2/TRBV6-3	TRBJ2-2	-	-	TGTGCCAGCAGTTACGGTGGGACAACGAACACCGGGGAGCTGTTTTTT	CASSYGGTTNTGELFF
TRBV9	TRBJ1-1	-	TRBD1	TGTGCCAGCAGCTCAAATCCGGGACAGGGAATCACTGAAGCTTTCTTT	CASSSNPGQGITEAFF
TRBV28	TRBJ1-2	-	-	TGTGCCAGCAGTTTAGACGTGGGGGCGAAATATGGCTACACCTTC	CASSLDVGAKYGYTF
TRBV5-1	TRBJ2-1	-	TRBD2	TGCGCCAGCGGACTAGCGGGACCCCATGAGCAGTTCTTC	CASGLAGPHEQFF
TRBV2	TRBJ2-1	-	TRBD2	TGTGCCAGCAGGACAGTAGCTAGCGGGAGTTTCTACAATGAGCAGTTCTTC	CASRTVASGSFYNEQFF
TRBV27	TRBJ2-7	-	TRBD2	TGTGCCAGCAGGACTAGCGGATACGAGCAGTACTTC	CASRTSGYEQYF
TRBV30	TRBJ2-2	-	-	TGTGCCTGGAGCCCCGGCGGTTACTGGAAGCCCGGGGAGCTGTTTTTT	CAWSPGGYWKPGELFF
TRBV7-6	TRBJ2-1	-	-	TGTGCCAGCAGCTTCTGGGGTGCGGAACAGGGAACCCCGTACAATGAGCAGTTCTTC	CASSFWGAEQGTPYNEQFF
TRBV28	TRBJ1-2	-	-	TGTGCCAGCAGTTTATCTGGCCCCGCGCAGGGGCCTAACTATGGCTACACCTTC	CASSLSGPAQGPNYGYTF
TRBV5-6	TRBJ1-1	-	-	TGTGCCAGCAGCTTGTTGACAGACATGAACACTGAAGCTTTCTTT	CASSLLTDMNTEAFF
TRBV6-4	TRBJ2-7	once	TRBD1	TGTGCCAGCAGTGCTATGGGTGGGACAGATTACGAGCAGTACTTC	CASSAMGGTDYEQYF
TRBV4-3	TRBJ2-1	-	TRBD2	TGCGCCAGCAGTCCACTAGCGGGAGGGCCTCATGAGCAGTTCTTC	CASSPLAGGPHEQFF
TRBV18	TRBJ2-5	-	-	TGTGCCAGCTCACCCTTGGGGGGGGCTCCTCAAGAGACCCAGTACTTC	CASSPLGGAPQETQYF
TRBV19	TRBJ2-7	-	-	TGTGCCAGTAGTATAACGCGTAACTCCTACGAGCAGTACTTC	CASSITRNSYEQYF
TRBV7-2	TRBJ1-5	-	TRBD1	TGTGCCAGCAGCCCTGACAGGGAGAATCAGCCCCAGCATTTT	CASSPDRENQPQHF
TRBV6-4	TRBJ2-2	-	-	TGTGCCAGCAGTGAACTGGGACAAGCCGGGGAGCTGTTTTTT	CASSELGQAGELFF
TRBV7-2	TRBJ1-2	many	-	TGTGCCAGCAGCTTAGACAATAACTATGGCTACACCTTC	CASSLDNNYGYTF
TRBV28	TRBJ2-1	-	TRBD2	TGTGCCAGCAGACCCCCGCTAGCGGGGGAGGCTAATGAGCAGTTCTTC	CASRPPLAGEANEQFF
TRBV6-4	TRBJ2-2	few	-	TGTGCCAGCAGTGGACTGCCTGGAGGGGAGCTGTTTTTT	CASSGLPGGELFF